The rows below give T cell receptor beta chains drawn from one sample of a study of blood T cell repertoires in COVID-19. Repertoires were generated with immunoSEQ multiplex PCR, while TCRdb's copy carries only in-frame clones and drops some. This table holds 400,000 to 500,000 clones, roughly 88% found once. The sample was PBMCs or T cells enriched from blood (not recorded which). These receptor sequences come from a young woman who had been exposed to COVID-19. The CDR3 runs from the conserved cysteine through the conserved F or W. A D gene is named only where the DNA matches it firmly. Some rows mark clone size as missing; the rest say once, few, many or name a class of expanded clone.

D: .
V: TRBV12-3/TRBV12-4
J: TRBJ2-3
size: .
CDR3: CASSLLARDTQYF
DNA: TGTGCCAGCAGTTTGCTAGCAAGAGATACGCAGTATTTT

D: .
V: TRBV29-1
J: TRBJ1-6
size: .
CDR3: CSAQRGQGSPLHF
DNA: TGCAGCGCCCAGCGGGGGCAGGGTTCACCCCTCCACTTT

D: TRBD2
V: TRBV19
J: TRBJ2-1
size: .
CDR3: CASSIGRLAGGGAYNEQFF
DNA: TGTGCCAGTAGTATAGGTCGTCTAGCGGGAGGGGGCGCCTACAATGAGCAGTTCTTC

D: TRBD1
V: TRBV24-1
J: TRBJ1-4
size: once
CDR3: CATSEHGQGSNEKLFF
DNA: TGTGCCACCAGTGAACATGGACAGGGGTCTAATGAAAAACTGTTTTTT

D: TRBD2
V: TRBV2
J: TRBJ2-4
size: .
CDR3: CASSENGGADIQYF
DNA: TGTGCCAGCAGTGAAAACGGGGGGGCGGACATTCAGTACTTC

D: TRBD2
V: TRBV7-2
J: TRBJ2-7
size: .
CDR3: CASSPGTSGTYEQYF
DNA: TGTGCCAGCAGCCCCGGGACTAGCGGAACCTACGAGCAGTACTTC

D: .
V: TRBV6-5
J: TRBJ2-1
size: .
CDR3: CASSQDFYNEQFF
DNA: TGTGCCAGCAGTCAGGACTTCTACAATGAGCAGTTCTTC

D: .
V: TRBV3-1/TRBV3-2
J: TRBJ2-3
size: .
CDR3: CASSQGPGGATDTQYF
DNA: TGTGCCAGCAGCCAAGGCCCTGGGGGGGCTACAGATACGCAGTATTTT

D: .
V: TRBV2
J: TRBJ1-3
size: .
CDR3: CASSETGVSGNTIYF
DNA: TGTGCCAGCAGTGAAACAGGAGTCTCTGGAAACACCATATATTTT

D: TRBD2
V: TRBV20-1
J: TRBJ2-1
size: .
CDR3: CSASLRGAYNEQFF
DNA: TGCAGTGCTAGTTTGCGGGGGGCCTACAATGAGCAGTTCTTC

D: TRBD1
V: TRBV5-6
J: TRBJ1-2
size: once
CDR3: CASSPTGTVHGYTF
DNA: TGTGCCAGCAGCCCTACGGGGACAGTCCATGGCTACACCTTC

D: TRBD2
V: TRBV4-1
J: TRBJ2-7
size: .
CDR3: CASSQGLAGVSEQYF
DNA: TGCGCCAGCAGCCAGGGACTAGCGGGAGTTTCCGAGCAGTACTTC